This T cell receptor (beta chain) was identified in a study of blood T cell repertoires in COVID-19. Study as a whole: Italy, Spain and the United States were the sources of the convalescent and acute COVID-19 samples. The cDNA or gDNA used as material had been derived from T cells, B-cell-depleted T cells, or PBMCs.

Per the original data handling: Nucleated cell number was recorded as an estimate derived from reference gene primer amplification. Clones were sequenced by immunoSEQ multiplex PCR, and TCRdb holds only the in-frame ones, with some missing. V and J calls and clone size are copied from that table; D and trimming were computed from the DNA. The sample comprises hundreds of thousands of clones, 85% to 90% of which are singletons, and roughly 0.25% rests with the top ten. The CDR3 is 20 residues long. With 2 bases clipped from V and 0 bases from J, the junction kept 12 bases outside the gene matches. Per germline, CDR1 SGHRS and CDR2 YFSETQ.

V is TRBV5-1 and J is TRBJ1-3, with 12 nucleotides matching TRBD1. Material for sequencing was peripheral blood. This TCR derives from a woman younger than 30 with acute or convalescent COVID-19. The CDR3, as DNA: TGCGCCAGCAGCTTAACTTCCGGGACAGGGGGCATGGGCTCTGGAAACACCATATATTTT. Protein: CASSLTSGTGGMGSGNTIYF.